One T cell receptor beta chain is described in this entry. Its antigen is not identified. The data derive from a study of cytomegalovirus exposure and HLA in healthy donors. Study in general: HLA-typed donors were the source of about 85 million unique TCRs, which an early data release held. Study-level points and caveats: Some V segments (TRBV6-2 and TRBV6-3 among them) were excluded as indistinguishable. Associated with HLA alleles at 0.05 false discovery rate in a later analysis were approximately 17,000 TCR beta sequences.

In germline, CDR1 is SGHNT, CDR2 YYREEE (reference sequence). The CDR3 covers 15 residues. The donors (healthy individuals) were bone marrow donors. A multiplex PCR was run with 60 Vbeta primers and 13 Jbeta primers. The table came from immunoSEQ multiplex PCR; TCRdb's copy has only in-frame clones and leaves some out. The sample lists about 140,000 clones, 68% occurring once. The origin of this receptor is a young man in good health and CMV-seropositive. The chain couples TRBV5-4 to TRBJ2-5; 10 positions agree with TRBD1. The end of the DNA is better explained by TRBJ2-7, so the J call may be wrong. Sequenced material: PBMCs. CDR3 loop: CASSLRGTGVDEQYF. DNA of the CDR3: TGTGCCAGCAGCCTGCGCGGGACAGGGGTTGACGAGCAGTACTTC.